This T cell receptor beta chain was sequenced in a study of cytomegalovirus exposure and HLA in healthy donors. Researchers ran the PCR with 60 Vbeta and 13 Jbeta primers. In the original processing: Later analysis identified around 85 million unique TCR beta chains, about 10 million shared. Data came from immunoSEQ multiplex PCR; TCRdb stores just in-frame clones and leaves some out. V, J and clone size were drawn from that table, and D and trimming were deduced from the DNA. The sample consists of 160,000 or so clones, around 83% of them appearing once. The V gene end was trimmed by 4 bases and the J gene end by 6 bases; junction bases not matched to a gene: 3. This CDR3 has 14 amino acids. Germline CDR1 and CDR2: KGHSH and LQKENI. All donors participated as healthy donors of bone marrow. As concerns this clone: Its specificity is unknown.

Whole-study results and caveats: Several V segments, TRBV6-2 and TRBV6-3 among them, could not be told apart and were dropped. An analysis was carried out later, and it reportedly showed fewer N-insertions in an Asian-associated ancestry cluster than the approximately 660-donor mean.

This TCR derives from a male donor in good health and CMV-seropositive. The sequencing input was PBMCs. The V and J genes are TRBV18 and TRBJ1-5, with 10 bases matching TRBD1. This CDR3 reads CASSRGQGPQPQHF. The CDR3 bases are TGTGCCAGCTCACGGGGACAGGGGCCTCAGCCCCAGCATTTT.